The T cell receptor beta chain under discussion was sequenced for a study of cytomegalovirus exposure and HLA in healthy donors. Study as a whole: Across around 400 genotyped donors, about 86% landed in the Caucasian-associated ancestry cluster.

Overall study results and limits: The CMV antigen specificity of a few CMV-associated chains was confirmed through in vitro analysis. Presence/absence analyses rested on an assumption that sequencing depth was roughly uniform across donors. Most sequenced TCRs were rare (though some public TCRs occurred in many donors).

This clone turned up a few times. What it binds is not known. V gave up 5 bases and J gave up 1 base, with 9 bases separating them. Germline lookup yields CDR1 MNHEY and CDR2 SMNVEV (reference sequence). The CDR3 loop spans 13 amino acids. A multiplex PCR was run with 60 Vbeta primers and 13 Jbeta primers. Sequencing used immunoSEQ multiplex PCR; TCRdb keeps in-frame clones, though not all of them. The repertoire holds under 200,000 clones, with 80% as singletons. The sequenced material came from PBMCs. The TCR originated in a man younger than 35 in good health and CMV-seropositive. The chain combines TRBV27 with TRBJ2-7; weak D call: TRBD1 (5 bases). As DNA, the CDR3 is TGTGCCAGCAGTCTCCGACAGTCCTACGAGCAGTACTTC. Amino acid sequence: CASSLRQSYEQYF.